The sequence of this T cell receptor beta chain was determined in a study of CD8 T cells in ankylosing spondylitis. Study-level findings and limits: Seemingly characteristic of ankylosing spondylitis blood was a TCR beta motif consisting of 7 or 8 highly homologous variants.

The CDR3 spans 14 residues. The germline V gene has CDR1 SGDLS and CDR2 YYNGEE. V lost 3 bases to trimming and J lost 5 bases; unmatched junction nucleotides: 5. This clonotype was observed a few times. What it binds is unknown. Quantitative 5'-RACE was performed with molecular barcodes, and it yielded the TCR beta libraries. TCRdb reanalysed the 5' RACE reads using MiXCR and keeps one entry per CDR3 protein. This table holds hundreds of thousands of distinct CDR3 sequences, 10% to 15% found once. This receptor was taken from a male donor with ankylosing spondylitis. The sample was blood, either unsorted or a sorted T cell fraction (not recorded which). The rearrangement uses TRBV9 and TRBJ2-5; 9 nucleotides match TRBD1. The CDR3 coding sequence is TGTGCCAGCAGCGCCGACAGGGGGGGGGAGACCCAGTACTTC. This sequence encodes CASSADRGGETQYF.